A selection of T cell receptor beta chains follows, all from one sample in a study of T cells after yellow fever vaccination. TCRdb called the 5' RACE reads again in MiXCR, with one record for every CDR3 protein. The sample includes approximately 550,000 distinct CDR3 sequences, roughly 14% of them seen just once. The source material was PBMCs, sampled on the day of the yellow fever booster vaccination. The receptor source for this set is a man younger than 40 who received the YFV17D yellow fever vaccine. CDR3s include the opening cysteine and the closing phenylalanine or tryptophan. A D gene is named only where the DNA matches it firmly. The listing skips clone size in some rows; elsewhere it reads once, few, many or a size class.

j_gene	abundance	v_gene	d_gene	CDR3aa	CDR3nt
TRBJ2-7	many	TRBV12-3/TRBV12-4	-	CASSWSLAEQYF	TGTGCCAGCAGTTGGTCCCTGGCCGAGCAGTACTTC
TRBJ2-7	-	TRBV4-3	-	CASSQDGSVNPSYEQYF	TGCGCCAGCAGCCAAGACGGCAGCGTCAATCCTTCCTACGAGCAGTACTTC
TRBJ2-7	few	TRBV12-3/TRBV12-4	-	CASSLKAYYEQYF	TGTGCCAGCAGTTTGAAAGCGTACTACGAGCAGTACTTC
TRBJ2-2	-	TRBV24-1	-	CATSGTRGELFF	TGTGCCACCAGTGGGACGCGCGGGGAGCTGTTTTTT
TRBJ2-1	-	TRBV19	TRBD2	CASSILAGRNNEQFF	TGTGCCAGTAGCATACTAGCGGGAAGGAATAATGAGCAGTTCTTC
TRBJ2-2	-	TRBV7-2	TRBD2	CASSRRLGRGTGELFF	TGTGCCAGCAGCCGGAGACTAGGGAGGGGCACCGGGGAGCTGTTTTTT
TRBJ2-7	-	TRBV5-1	-	CASSLAPGEYEQYF	TGCGCCAGCAGCTTGGCCCCGGGGGAATACGAGCAGTACTTC
TRBJ2-4	-	TRBV23-1	-	CARRGWAVGYF	TGCGCCAGGAGAGGTTGGGCAGTTGGGTACTTC
TRBJ2-1	-	TRBV5-1	-	CASSLDADTYNEQFF	TGCGCCAGCAGCTTGGACGCGGATACCTACAATGAGCAGTTCTTC
TRBJ2-7	few	TRBV29-1	-	CSAGNGRTYEQYF	TGCAGCGCTGGGAACGGCCGAACCTACGAGCAGTACTTC
TRBJ2-7	many	TRBV6-1	TRBD2	CASSRLAGGSYEQYF	TGTGCCAGCAGTAGACTAGCGGGGGGTTCCTACGAGCAGTACTTC
TRBJ2-7	few	TRBV3-1	-	CASSRDFQSFGEQYF	TGTGCCAGCAGTCGGGACTTCCAGAGCTTTGGGGAGCAGTACTTC